The 23 T cell receptor beta chains presented below share a single source sample, sequenced in a study of control samples from healthy donors and cancer patients (TCRdb year 2020). Receptor amplification or capture employed the immunoSEQ multiplex PCR assay. TCRdb holds this immuneACCESS table with in-frame rearrangements only. Some clones are missing; in checked studies, unresolved V genes explain under half, and the rest has no known cause. The sample contains some 120,000 clones, 70% to 90% of them found a single time. Clones ranked in the top ten supply 2% to 2.5% of the sample. The sequencing sample was made of blood. The receptors stem from a woman between 70 and 85 years old in good health.

The rearrangement uses TRBV9 and TRBJ2-1; 10 bases fit TRBD1. The germline V gene encodes CDR1 SGDLS and CDR2 YYNGEE. This CDR3 comprises 15 residues. V was clipped by 3 bases and J by 9 bases; unmatched bases: 9. The CDR3 DNA reads TGTGCCAGCAGCGCTGACAGGGGGCGAAGAAGTGAGCAGTTCTTC. It encodes CASSADRGRRSEQFF.

This chain links TRBV5-4 with TRBJ1-1, with unresolved D. CDR3 length: 15 amino acids. Per the germline V gene, CDR1 is SGHNT and CDR2 is YYREEE (reference sequence). The ends were cut back, 1 base at V and 0 bases at J, with 10 bases in the middle. CDR3 nucleotides: TGTGCCAGCAGCTTGAATACCAGACTGAACACTGAAGCTTTCTTT. Its translation is CASSLNTRLNTEAFF.

The CDR3 is CASDRVTGGETQYF. For the CDR3, the DNA is TGTGCCAGCGATCGGGTGACGGGCGGAGAGACCCAGTACTTC. This rearrangement joins TRBV2 to TRBJ2-5; no clear D. Looked up from germline, CDR1 is SNHLY and CDR2 is FYNNEI. V lost 8 bases and J lost 4, with 17 bases in between. CDR3 size: 14 residues.

V gene TRBV18 combines with J gene TRBJ1-1; 8 bases align to TRBD1. This CDR3 contains 16 residues. Germline loops: CDR1 KGHSH, CDR2 LQKENI. V was clipped by 6 bases and J by 1 base; unmatched bases: 10. Here the CDR3 reads CASSPTFTGGNTEAFF. DNA for the CDR3: TGTGCCAGCTCCCCCACCTTCACAGGGGGGAACACTGAAGCTTTCTTT.

This clone was counted only a few times. The rearrangement joins TRBV9 to TRBJ2-3; D might be TRBD1 or TRBD2, each matching 5 bases. There are 15 residues in the CDR3. Trimming removed 1 base at V and 6 bases at J, with 15 bases between. Looked up from germline, CDR1 is SGDLS and CDR2 is YYNGEE. Written as DNA, the CDR3 is TGTGCCAGCAGCGTATTGGGCAGGGAGACGGATACGCAGTATTTT. It codes for CASSVLGRETDTQYF.

The gene calls are TRBV11-2 and TRBJ2-1; TRBD1 or TRBD2 may be the D gene (5 bases each). Germline CDR1 SGHAT, CDR2 FQNNGV. V shed 4 bases and J shed 8 bases, with 12 bases lying between them. This CDR3 has 13 residues. DNA of the CDR3: TGTGCCAGCAGCTCGGGACCCCGTGATGAGCAGTTCTTC. As protein: CASSSGPRDEQFF.

The rearrangement uses TRBV7-2 and TRBJ2-1; 12 nucleotides match TRBD2. The CDR3 sequence is 17 residues long. V dropped 0 bases and J dropped 2; count of bases not matched to a gene: 2. The V gene's germline CDR1 is SGHTA and CDR2 FQGNSA. The CDR3 sequence: CASSLARTSGAYNEQFF. The CDR3 DNA follows: TGTGCCAGCAGCTTAGCGCGGACTAGCGGGGCCTACAATGAGCAGTTCTTC.

This chain links TRBV6-5 with TRBJ1-2; tentative D call: TRBD1 (5 bases). Germline loops: CDR1 MNHEY, CDR2 SVGAGI. V lost 6 bases and J lost 4, with 18 bases in between. The CDR3 runs to 15 residues. DNA for the CDR3: TGTGCCAGCAGGTCCCGGGGGGATGGGAGCTATGGCTACACCTTC. This translates into CASRSRGDGSYGYTF.

This clone was recorded once. The chain joins TRBV9 to TRBJ1-4; D remains ambiguous. The germline V gene encodes CDR1 SGDLS and CDR2 YYNGEE. This CDR3 region has 14 residues. V lost 4 bases and J 6 bases, leaving 13 bases between the germline ends. The CDR3 protein is CASSPTGRHEKLFF. The CDR3 DNA reads TGTGCCAGCAGCCCCACGGGGAGACATGAAAAACTGTTTTTT.

The chain has TRBV7-9 and TRBJ2-1; TRBD1 aligns across 7 bases. The CDR3 length is 15 residues. Unmatched junction bases numbered 6, after V lost 5 bases and J lost 2 bases. CDR1 and CDR2 (germline): SEHNR, FQNEAQ (reference sequence). In nucleotides, the CDR3 is TGTGCCAGCAGCCATACAGGGGACCCCTACAATGAGCAGTTCTTC. It specifies CASSHTGDPYNEQFF.

The V call is TRBV19, the J call TRBJ2-2; 9 bases map to TRBD2. The length of the CDR3 is 16 residues. Trimming removed 3 bases from V and 6 bases from J; junction bases left unmatched: 8. Germline V gives CDR1 LNHDA, CDR2 SQIVND (reference sequence). CDR3 protein: CASSIVLAGSSGELFF. CDR3 bases: TGTGCCAGTAGTATTGTCCTAGCGGGGAGCTCCGGGGAGCTGTTTTTT.

J is TRBJ1-4 and V is TRBV5-1, with 9 bases that match TRBD1. Germline loops: CDR1 SGHRS, CDR2 YFSETQ. Trimming removed 5 bases from V and 7 bases from J; junction bases left unmatched: 9. The CDR3 loop spans 15 amino acids. CDR3 residues: CASRGQDRGGEKLFF. The CDR3, as DNA: TGCGCCAGCAGAGGGCAGGACAGGGGCGGTGAAAAACTGTTTTTT.

The chain couples TRBV29-1 to TRBJ1-2; 7 bases line up with TRBD1. V trimming: 6 bases; J trimming: 8 bases; junction bases outside the gene matches: 9. This CDR3 region has 12 residues. Germline CDR1 is SQVTM and CDR2 is ANQGSEA. CDR3: CSVLRGQGGYTF. CDR3 nucleotides: TGCAGCGTCCTTAGGGGGCAGGGAGGCTACACCTTC.

The chain couples TRBV11-2 to TRBJ2-3, with unresolved D. Germline CDR1 SGHAT, CDR2 FQNNGV. CDR3 size: 16 residues. V was clipped by 1 base and J by 0 bases, with 11 bases between them. The CDR3 reads CASSLGVHTSTDTQYF. DNA for the CDR3: TGTGCCAGCAGCTTAGGTGTCCACACTAGCACAGATACGCAGTATTTT.

This clone was recorded once. V is TRBV29-1 and J is TRBJ2-7; 9 bases agree with TRBD2. The ends lost 0 bases at V and 3 bases at J; junction bases unmatched: 6. Germline V gene lookup returns CDR1 SQVTM and CDR2 ANQGSEA. The CDR3 is 15 amino acids. The DNA of the CDR3 is TGCAGCGTTGAAGACGTAGCGGGGGCCCTCTACGAGCAGTACTTC. Protein sequence: CSVEDVAGALYEQYF.

This chain uses TRBV19 with TRBJ1-1; TRBD1 is a possible D gene (6 bases). V shed 10 bases and J shed 1 base, with 13 bases lying between them. The germline CDR1 and CDR2 sequences are LNHDA and SQIVND (reference sequence). The CDR3 sequence is 13 residues long. CDR3 in amino acids: CATRQDQNTEAFF. CDR3 bases: TGTGCCACCCGACAGGACCAGAACACTGAAGCTTTCTTT.

The chain recombines TRBV7-2 with TRBJ1-5, with D possibly being TRBD1 (6 bases). V gave up 5 bases and J gave up 1 base, with 12 bases separating them. Germline values: CDR1 SGHTA, CDR2 FQGNSA. This CDR3 contains 15 residues. In DNA form, the CDR3 reads TGTGCCAGCAGCCGCGGACAGACGAGCAATCAGCCCCAGCATTTT. Translation gives CASSRGQTSNQPQHF.

The chain combines TRBV10-3 with TRBJ1-1; D not certain. The V end lost 4 bases, the J end lost 6 bases, and 15 bases lay between the germline ends. The CDR3 sequence is 14 residues long. Germline lookup yields CDR1 ENHRY and CDR2 SYGVKD. In DNA, the CDR3 is TGTGCCATCAGTGTAGAGGCCCTTGGGGCTGAAGCTTTCTTT. Protein: CAISVEALGAEAFF.

The chain recombines TRBV6-6 with TRBJ1-4; D gene unclear. In germline, CDR1 is MNHNY, CDR2 SVGAGI (reference sequence). CDR3 length: 8 amino acids. The V gene lost 10 bases and the J gene lost 8 bases, with 2 bases spanning the gap. The CDR3 DNA sequence: TGTGCCAAAGAAAAACTGTTTTTT. This codes for CAKEKLFF.

This chain joins TRBV5-1 and TRBJ1-1; D not certain. This CDR3 is 13 amino acids long. Germline CDR1 is SGHRS and CDR2 is YFSETQ. V lost 4 bases and J lost 3, with 10 bases in between. The CDR3 DNA sequence: TGCGCCAGCAGCCCGGGTTTTGACACTGAAGCTTTCTTT. Protein: CASSPGFDTEAFF. The full variable domain, completed using reference TRBV5-1 and TRBJ1-1, is KAGVTQTPRYLIKTRGQQVTLSCSPISGHRSVSWYQQTPGQGLQFLFEYFSETQRNKGNFPGRFSGRQFSNSRSEMNVSTLELGDSALYLCASSPGFDTEAFFGQGTRLTVV.

This sequence joins TRBV2 and TRBJ1-3; the D is unclear. CDR3 length equals 13 residues. Germline V CDR1 and CDR2: SNHLY, FYNNEI. With 7 bases removed from V and 2 bases from J, the gap between germline ends came to 9 bases. CDR3 in amino acids: CASTGSAGNTIYF. The CDR3 nucleotides are TGTGCCAGCACCGGGAGCGCTGGAAACACCATATATTTT.

V usage is TRBV5-6 and J usage is TRBJ1-5, with no clear D. The V gene lost 1 base and the J gene lost 4 bases, with 9 bases spanning the gap. Germline V gene data show CDR1 as SGHDT and CDR2 as YYEEEE. There are 14 residues in the CDR3. The CDR3 loop reads CASSLWALNQPQHF. CDR3 sequence (DNA): TGTGCCAGCAGCTTGTGGGCGTTAAATCAGCCCCAGCATTTT.

The chain couples TRBV15 to TRBJ1-2, with D unclear. This CDR3 has 16 amino acids. Germline loops: CDR1 LNHNV, CDR2 YYDKDF (reference sequence). The V gene lost 0 bases and the J gene lost 0 bases, with 11 bases spanning the gap. This CDR3 reads CATSRDGSGANYGYTF. DNA for the CDR3: TGTGCCACCAGCAGAGATGGGTCTGGAGCTAACTATGGCTACACCTTC. Full variable domain (missing parts from reference TRBV15 and TRBJ1-2): DAMVIQNPRYQVTQFGKPVTLSCSQTLNHNVMYWYQQKSSQAPKLLFHYYDKDFNNEADTPDNFQSRRPNTSFCFLDIRSPGLGDTAMYLCATSRDGSGANYGYTFGSGTRLTVV.